Sequencing of this TCR beta chain was carried out in a study of human T cells and chemical hapten exposure. In TCRdb, the RACE reads were re-called with MiXCR into one record per CDR3 protein. The sample lists more than 110,000 distinct CDR3 sequences, 12% seen once, with less than 1.5% in the top ten. V lost 5 bases to trimming and J lost 2 bases, with 10 bases between them. The CDR3 extends over 13 amino acids. Germline-derived CDR1 and CDR2 are SGHAT and FQNNGV. Time point of the sample: patch test 2, 6 weeks after DPC sensitization. The sample's treatment: therapeutic diphenylcyclopropenone sensitization with weekly scalp DPC. This clonotype was seen at least ten times.

The specimen comprised whole blood, sampled in connection with sensitization to the hapten diphenylcyclopropenone (DPC). This rearrangement joins TRBV11-2 to TRBJ2-7; D gene uncertain. The TCR sequence derives from a woman aged 50 to 60 with alopecia areata. Some clones in this sample may be carry-over from other donors' samples. The CDR3 DNA sequence: TGTGCCAGCAGCCGAGGAGTTCCCTACGAGCAGTACTTC. Translated, it gives CASSRGVPYEQYF.